A single sample is the source of the 32 T cell receptor beta chains below, sequenced in a study of T-cell reconstitution after alpha-beta-depleted transplantation in children. Unique molecular identifiers were used to barcode this TCRbeta library. TCRdb re-analysed the PCR reads in MiXCR, keeping a single row per CDR3 protein. The sample records around 600,000 distinct CDR3 sequences, roughly 23% being singletons. The specimen was PBMCs, mostly from graft donor cells, collected 360 days after TCRalphabeta/CD19-depleted stem cell transplant. The receptors stem from a boy in the first two years of life who had a stem cell transplant for acute myeloid leukemia, so the T cells may come from the graft donor.

This chain links TRBV11-3 with TRBJ2-1, with TRBD1 matching 7 bases. V was clipped by 3 bases and J by 6 bases; unmatched bases: 11. The germline V gene encodes CDR1 SGHNT and CDR2 YENEEA. The CDR3 has 16 amino acids. The chain's CDR3 is CASSFPGTELINEQFF. The CDR3 bases are TGTGCCAGCAGCTTCCCTGGGACAGAGTTAATCAATGAGCAGTTCTTC.

About this clonotype: An end of the junction differs from the germline gene, which may be a read error. The chain links TRBV29-1 to TRBJ1-2; D gene ambiguous. In germline, CDR1 is SQVTM, CDR2 ANQGSEA. The CDR3 totals 11 residues. CDR3 coding DNA: TGCAGCGTTTCCCCCGGAGGGTACGGTCTCTTC. Amino acids: CSVSPGGYGLF.

The rearrangement links TRBV9 to TRBJ2-3; D remains unclear. The CDR3 sequence is 12 residues long. Between the trimmed V and J ends, which lost 3 bases and 5 bases, there was a span of 7 bases. From germline, CDR1 is SGDLS and CDR2 YYNGEE. The CDR3 DNA reads as TGTGCCAGCAGCGCGGTCGGAGATACGCAGTATTTT. It encodes CASSAVGDTQYF.

This clonotype was observed at least ten times. The CDR3 sequence is CSVVPSGDDEQFF. The DNA of the CDR3 is TGCAGCGTTGTGCCTAGCGGGGATGATGAGCAGTTCTTC. The chain is built from TRBV29-1 and TRBJ2-1, with 9 bases that match TRBD2. The germline V gene encodes CDR1 SQVTM and CDR2 ANQGSEA. The CDR3 loop spans 13 amino acids. J was trimmed by 8 bases and V by 4 bases; bases with no gene match: 6.

J is TRBJ2-1 and V is TRBV20-1, with 7 bases matching TRBD1. CDR3 length equals 15 residues. Per the germline V gene, CDR1 is DFQATT and CDR2 is SNEGSKA (reference sequence). V shed 6 bases, J shed 1 base, and the junction held 9 bases outside the gene matches. In nucleotides, the CDR3 is TGCAGTGCCTACAGGGGTTCTCCGTCCTACAATGAGCAGTTCTTC. Translating gives CSAYRGSPSYNEQFF.

This clonotype appeared a single time. A junction boundary mismatches the germline segment, possibly from a read error. The CDR3 reads CSARGDSSNQPQHF. The CDR3 bases are TGCAGTGCGAGAGGAGACAGCAGCAATCAGCCCCAGCATTTT. The chain is built from TRBV20-1 and TRBJ1-5, with a weak D call TRBD1 (5 bases). The CDR3 runs 14 residues. The V gene's germline CDR1 is DFQATT and CDR2 SNEGSKA (reference sequence).

V is TRBV7-2 and J is TRBJ2-5, with 9 bases aligning to TRBD1. Unmatched junction bases numbered 5, after V lost 5 bases and J lost 7 bases. Germline V lookup: CDR1 SGHTA, CDR2 FQGNSA. The CDR3 covers 13 residues. The CDR3 bases are TGTGCCAGCAGCATGGGACAGGGTGGGACCCAGTACTTC. Its translation: CASSMGQGGTQYF.

CDR3 coding DNA: TGTGCCATCAGTGACTATGCGGGGAAGACCGGGGAGCTGTTTTTT. The encoded protein is CAISDYAGKTGELFF. This chain links TRBV10-3 with TRBJ2-2; maybe TRBD2 (6 bases). The V and J ends lost 3 bases and 5 bases respectively, with 13 bases between them. The CDR3 is 15 residues long. In germline, CDR1 is ENHRY, CDR2 SYGVKD.

This clonotype has only a few counts. The chain couples TRBV10-3 to TRBJ1-2; no clear D gene. The CDR3 is 11 amino acids. Germline CDR1 is ENHRY and CDR2 is SYGVKD. Trimming left V 6 bases short and J 5 bases short, with 7 bases between. The CDR3 coding sequence is TGTGCCATCAGGGCCACTTATGGCTACACCTTC. This gives the protein CAIRATYGYTF.

This clonotype has only a few counts. The chain couples TRBV20-1 to TRBJ1-2; no reliable D call. The CDR3 has 12 residues. Germline loops: CDR1 DFQATT, CDR2 SNEGSKA (reference sequence). V was trimmed by 1 base and J by 4 bases, leaving 7 bases between them. This chain's CDR3 is CSARGNLYGYTF. CDR3 sequence (DNA): TGCAGTGCTAGAGGGAATCTCTATGGCTACACCTTC.

This clonotype was counted a few times. The chain employs TRBV24-1 and TRBJ2-1; 7 nucleotides line up with TRBD1. Trimming took 6 bases from V and 5 from J; bases not matched to a gene: 12. The CDR3 covers 16 residues. Germline V gene sequence: CDR1 KGHDR, CDR2 SFDVKD. CDR3 coding DNA: TGTGCCACCAGTCCTGCTTGGAACGACAGGGACAATGAGCAGTTCTTC. Amino acid sequence: CATSPAWNDRDNEQFF.

This clonotype was seen only a few times. The rearrangement uses TRBV20-1 and TRBJ2-5, with a possible D match to TRBD1 (6 bases). CDR1 and CDR2 from the germline V gene are DFQATT and SNEGSKA (reference sequence). V lost 7 bases and J 4 bases, leaving 22 bases between the germline ends. CDR3 length: 15 residues. The CDR3 nucleotides read TGCAGTGTAGCTGGACAGCGCCCGTTGATAGAGACCCAGTACTTC. Translation: CSVAGQRPLIETQYF.

This clonotype has at least ten counts. Written as DNA, the CDR3 is TGCAGCGTTCCGACAGGGGGGAAACTGTTTTTT. Translation: CSVPTGGKLFF. The rearrangement joins TRBV29-1 to TRBJ1-4, with 9 bases matching TRBD1. Germline CDR1 reads SQVTM; CDR2 reads ANQGSEA. This CDR3 has 11 amino acids. After removal of 5 bases from V and 11 bases from J, the junction contained 3 bases not matched to a gene.

V is TRBV12-3 or TRBV12-4 and J is TRBJ1-1; 8 nucleotides align to TRBD1. The length of the CDR3 is 14 residues. V shed 1 base, J shed 4 bases, and the junction held 2 bases outside the gene matches. The CDR3: CASSLGDRGTEAFF. As DNA, the CDR3 is TGTGCCAGCAGTTTAGGCGACAGGGGCACTGAAGCTTTCTTT.

The chain uses TRBV5-1 and TRBJ2-2; 10 nucleotides agree with TRBD1. Germline V gene data show CDR1 as SGHRS and CDR2 as YFSETQ. The junction had 6 bases not matched to a gene; V was cut back by 4 bases and J by 3 bases. This CDR3 has 16 residues. CDR3 sequence reads: CASSTGTGVDTGELFF. CDR3 coding DNA: TGCGCCAGCAGCACCGGGACAGGGGTCGACACCGGGGAGCTGTTTTTT.

The V and J genes are TRBV7-2 and TRBJ2-7; no definite D call. From germline, CDR1 is SGHTA and CDR2 FQGNSA. Trimming removed 5 bases at V and 2 bases at J, with 13 bases between. This CDR3 spans 14 amino acids. The CDR3 region is CASSPPWGTYEQYF. CDR3 nucleotide sequence: TGTGCCAGCAGCCCCCCTTGGGGAACCTACGAGCAGTACTTC.

This clonotype came up many times. V and J are TRBV29-1 and TRBJ2-3; D gene ambiguous. From germline, CDR1 is SQVTM and CDR2 ANQGSEA. This CDR3 region has 11 residues. V lost 4 bases, J lost 5 bases, and 7 bases lay in between. CDR3 coding DNA: TGCAGCGTTGTTTTGGGAGATACGCAGTATTTT. This codes for CSVVLGDTQYF.

The sample holds many counts of this clonotype. The chain is built from TRBV15 and TRBJ2-1, with 8 bases fitting TRBD1. Germline assignment: CDR1 LNHNV and CDR2 YYDKDF (reference sequence). Trimming cost V 2 bases and J 5 bases; bases outside gene matches: 2. The CDR3 sequence is 14 residues long. CDR3: CATSRRTGNNEQFF. The DNA for the CDR3 is TGTGCCACCAGCAGACGGACAGGGAACAATGAGCAGTTCTTC.

This clonotype has more than one count but fewer than ten. The rearrangement uses TRBV20-1 and TRBJ2-1, with D perhaps assigned TRBD1 or TRBD2 (5 bases each). Germline CDR1 reads DFQATT; CDR2 reads SNEGSKA (reference sequence). Trimming stripped 0 bases from V and 0 bases from J, with 9 bases between. This CDR3 contains 15 residues. In DNA, the CDR3 is TGCAGTGCTAGAGATGGGGGTTACTCCTACAATGAGCAGTTCTTC. This translates into CSARDGGYSYNEQFF.

This chain links TRBV7-9 with TRBJ2-3; 8 nucleotides match TRBD2. The CDR3 is 15 amino acids. Germline V lookup: CDR1 SEHNR, CDR2 FQNEAQ (reference sequence). The V gene end was trimmed by 3 bases and the J gene end by 2 bases; junction bases not matched to a gene: 4. The CDR3 spells CASSLTGGDTDTQYF. The CDR3 DNA is TGTGCCAGCAGCTTGACGGGGGGGGACACAGATACGCAGTATTTT.

This chain links TRBV5-4 with TRBJ2-3; either TRBD1 or TRBD2 may fit D (5 bases each). CDR3 length: 16 amino acids. Per germline, CDR1 SGHNT and CDR2 YYREEE (reference sequence). Trimming stripped 0 bases from V and 7 bases from J, with 18 bases between. The CDR3 nucleotides are TGTGCCAGCAGCTTGGCGGCAGGACTTCAGGGCTATACGCAGTATTTT. Its translation: CASSLAAGLQGYTQYF. Looking up the rest from reference TRBV5-4 and TRBJ2-3 gives the full variable domain: ETGVTQSPTHLIKTRGQQVTLRCSSQSGHNTVSWYQQALGQGPQFIFQYYREEENGRGNFPPRFSGLQFPNYSSELNVNALELDDSALYLCASSLAAGLQGYTQYFGPGTRLTVL.

The rearrangement joins TRBV4-1 to TRBJ1-6; maybe TRBD1 (5 bases). Per the germline V gene, CDR1 is MGHRA and CDR2 is YSYEKL. The CDR3 consists of 15 residues. With 1 base removed from V and 7 bases from J, the gap between germline ends came to 11 bases. CDR3 in amino acids: CASSQVAGTNSPLHF. The DNA of the CDR3 is TGCGCCAGCAGCCAAGTGGCAGGGACCAATTCACCCCTCCACTTT.

This clonotype has a count of ten or more. The chain carries TRBV6-4 and TRBJ2-7; 8 positions match TRBD1. The V gene's germline CDR1 is MRHNA and CDR2 SNTAGT. CDR3 length equals 15 residues. The junction had 12 bases not matched to a gene; V was cut back by 8 bases and J by 3 bases. Here the CDR3 DNA reads TGTGCCAGCTACCCCCGGGACAGGTCAGTCTACGAGCAGTACGTC. It encodes CASYPRDRSVYEQYV.

In its sample, this clonotype was seen a few times. The chain is built from TRBV25-1 and TRBJ2-3; D is perhaps TRBD2 (5 bases). Trimming cost V 1 base and J 0 bases, with 11 bases left between them. CDR1 and CDR2 from the germline V gene are MGHDK and SYGVNS. The length of the CDR3 is 16 residues. The CDR3 here is CASSELGGPSTDTQYF. The CDR3 region has the DNA TGTGCCAGCAGTGAATTGGGCGGGCCTAGCACAGATACGCAGTATTTT.

This clonotype was detected only a few times. The V gene is TRBV19, the J gene TRBJ2-1; D is perhaps TRBD1 (6 bases). This CDR3 is 12 amino acids long. The V gene lost 8 bases and the J gene lost 8 bases, with 13 bases spanning the gap. The germline CDR1 and CDR2 sequences are LNHDA and SQIVND (reference sequence). CDR3 sequence: CASRDSGDEQFF. In DNA form, the CDR3 reads TGTGCCAGTCGCGACTCAGGGGATGAGCAGTTCTTC.

This clonotype was detected only a few times. The chain links TRBV9 to TRBJ2-1, with 9 bases fitting TRBD2. V lost 1 base and J lost 9; bases outside the gene matches: 11. Per germline, CDR1 SGDLS and CDR2 YYNGEE. The CDR3 runs 16 residues. Written as DNA, the CDR3 is TGTGCCAGCAGCGTATGGAGTAGCGGGGGCTCGGGTGAGCAGTTCTTC. Translating gives CASSVWSSGGSGEQFF.

This clonotype was seen only a few times. The V gene is TRBV12-3 or TRBV12-4, the J gene TRBJ2-7, with D hard to call. The CDR3 totals 13 residues. V was clipped by 7 bases and J by 4 bases, with 14 bases between them. CDR3 region: CASTDAVVYEQYF. The CDR3 coding sequence is TGTGCCAGCACCGACGCGGTAGTTTACGAGCAGTACTTC.

Note on this clonotype: With a much larger clone just one base away, this may be a read error. The J gene is TRBJ2-1, the V gene TRBV20-1, with 8 bases aligning to TRBD2. The CDR3 sequence is 13 residues long. Germline V gives CDR1 DFQATT, CDR2 SNEGSKA (reference sequence). CDR3 loop: CGARAGVLNEQFF. The CDR3 DNA follows: TGCGGTGCTAGAGCGGGGGTCCTCAATGAGCAGTTCTTC.

V gene TRBV4-1 combines with J gene TRBJ2-1, with D possibly TRBD2 on 5 matching bases. The CDR3 contains 14 residues. CDR1 is MGHRA and CDR2 is YSYEKL in the germline V gene. Between the trimmed V and J ends, which lost 2 bases and 9 bases, there was a span of 14 bases. CDR3 residues: CASSQFRGIGEQFF. In nucleotides, the CDR3 is TGCGCCAGCAGCCAATTCCGGGGTATTGGTGAGCAGTTCTTC.

This clonotype was seen a handful of times. The chain carries TRBV7-8 and TRBJ2-3; the match to TRBD2 covers 8 bases. This CDR3 has 15 residues. Germline V gene lookup returns CDR1 SGHVS and CDR2 FQNEAQ. With V trimmed by 2 bases and J by 2 bases, 3 bases remained unmatched. CDR3 bases: TGTGCCAGCAGCTTATTTAGCGGGAACACAGATACGCAGTATTTT. Its protein product is CASSLFSGNTDTQYF.

This clonotype was seen at least ten times. The genes are TRBV20-1 and TRBJ1-5, with TRBD1 identical over 8 bases. J was trimmed by 5 bases and V by 3 bases; bases with no gene match: 6. The CDR3 has 14 residues. The germline V gene encodes CDR1 DFQATT and CDR2 SNEGSKA (reference sequence). The CDR3 coding sequence is TGCAGTGCTAGCCTCGACAGGGGACATCAGCCCCAGCATTTT. Translation gives CSASLDRGHQPQHF.

The J gene is TRBJ2-3, the V gene TRBV7-2; TRBD2 agrees at 11 bases. The germline V gene has CDR1 SGHTA and CDR2 FQGNSA. V was clipped by 5 bases and J by 4 bases; unmatched bases: 2. The CDR3 covers 14 residues. CDR3 in DNA: TGTGCCAGCAGCATGACTAGCGGGGCAGATACGCAGTATTTT. Residues: CASSMTSGADTQYF.